A single sample gave rise to the 22 T cell receptor beta chains below, sequenced in a study of control samples from healthy donors and cancer patients (dated by TCRdb to 2018 to 2021). Libraries were constructed by the immunoSEQ multiplex PCR assay. What TCRdb holds here is the immuneACCESS table cut down to in-frame rearrangements. Part of the clones is not present; checked against another copy, under half of the missing clones reflect an unresolved V gene, and the others are unexplained. Across this sample there are approximately 120,000 clones, with 85% to 95% seen only once. The ten largest clonotypes hold 0.58% of the sample. The material sequenced was PBMCs. These receptors all stem from a man aged 80 or over with head and neck cancer.

The rearrangement uses TRBV6-5 and TRBJ2-5, with a weak D call TRBD1 (5 bases). The CDR3 runs to 12 residues. The V end was cut by 6 bases, the J end by 5 bases, with 10 bases between. CDR1 and CDR2 (germline): MNHEY, SVGAGI. CDR3 DNA sequence: TGTGCCAGCAGACCCAACAGGGAGACCCAGTACTTC. Protein sequence: CASRPNRETQYF.

The chain uses TRBV6-5 and TRBJ2-5, with TRBD2 matching 12 bases. The J segment lost 3 bases and the V segment lost 4 bases, leaving 6 bases of the junction unmatched. CDR3 length equals 16 residues. Germline loops: CDR1 MNHEY, CDR2 SVGAGI. CDR3 residues: CASSSSGLAGKETQYF. DNA of the CDR3: TGTGCCAGCAGTTCGTCTGGACTAGCGGGGAAAGAGACCCAGTACTTC.

Notes on this clone: The same CDR3 arises from other DNA sequences in this sample as well. The CDR3 DNA follows: TGCGCCAGCAGCTTGGACAGGGGTGCAACTAATGAAAAACTGTTTTTT. It codes for CASSLDRGATNEKLFF. The chain carries TRBV5-1 and TRBJ1-4; 7 bases fit TRBD1. The CDR3 contains 16 residues. V dropped 0 bases and J dropped 0; count of bases not matched to a gene: 2. Germline V CDR1 and CDR2: SGHRS, YFSETQ.

The CDR3 here is CASSLTTVSGNTIYF. The CDR3 coding sequence is TGTGCCAGCAGCTTAACGACAGTCTCTGGAAACACCATATATTTT. J is TRBJ1-3 and V is TRBV11-2, with D possibly being TRBD1 (5 bases). The CDR3 contains 15 residues. The germline gives CDR1 SGHAT, CDR2 FQNNGV. The V and J ends lost 2 bases and 0 bases respectively, with 8 bases between them.

A single count supports this clone. V and J are TRBV12-5 and TRBJ1-1; possible D gene TRBD1, 5 bases. The CDR3 runs to 14 residues. The V and J ends lost 7 bases and 11 bases respectively, with 23 bases between them. The germline gives CDR1 LGHNT, CDR2 FRNRAP. This CDR3 reads CASVDDGAVMRAFF. The CDR3 DNA reads as TGTGCTAGTGTCGACGACGGGGCGGTCATGCGGGCTTTCTTT. The whole variable domain, remainder taken from reference TRBV12-5 and TRBJ1-1, is DARVTQTPRHKVTEMGQEVTMRCQPILGHNTVFWYRQTMMQGLELLAYFRNRAPLDDSGMPKDRFSAEMPDATLATLKIQPSEPRDSAVYFCASVDDGAVMRAFFGQGTRLTVV.

V usage is TRBV19 and J usage is TRBJ2-7; D possibly corresponds to TRBD1 (5 bases). The CDR3 loop spans 13 amino acids. V was clipped by 5 bases and J by 4 bases, with 12 bases between them. Germline lookup yields CDR1 LNHDA and CDR2 SQIVND (reference sequence). CDR3 coding DNA: TGTGCCAGTAGTCTCCGACAGACTTACGAGCAGTACTTC. Its protein is CASSLRQTYEQYF.

This rearrangement joins TRBV6-4 to TRBJ1-1, with D perhaps matching TRBD1 (5 bases). The germline V gene has CDR1 MRHNA and CDR2 SNTAGT. V was clipped by 6 bases and J by 4 bases, with 12 bases between them. The CDR3 has 13 residues. CDR3 in amino acids: CASSYRSGTEAFF. In DNA, the CDR3 is TGTGCCAGCAGCTACAGGTCCGGCACTGAAGCTTTCTTT.

CDR3 coding DNA: TGTGCCATCAGCCCGGGACAGGGGAATGAAAAACTGTTTTTT. Translation gives CAISPGQGNEKLFF. The rearrangement joins TRBV10-3 to TRBJ1-4, with 10 bases identical to TRBD1. The CDR3 length is 14 residues. J lost 5 bases, V lost 6 bases, and 3 bases had no gene match. The V gene's germline CDR1 is ENHRY and CDR2 SYGVKD.

V is TRBV5-5 and J is TRBJ2-7; possibly TRBD1 for D (5 bases). The germline V gene encodes CDR1 SGHKS and CDR2 YYEKEE (reference sequence). Between the trimmed V and J ends, which lost 1 base and 3 bases, there was a span of 14 bases. The CDR3 contains 15 residues. The CDR3, as DNA: TGTGCCAGCAGCTTGCGGCAGGGAACCGACTACGAGCAGTACTTC. This translates into CASSLRQGTDYEQYF.

The chain employs TRBV6-2 or TRBV6-3 and TRBJ2-7; TRBD1 might be the D (6 bases). Germline CDR1 reads MNHEY; CDR2 reads SVGEGT. V was clipped by 2 bases and J by 0 bases, with 11 bases between them. This CDR3 is built from 15 residues. The CDR3 nucleotides read TGTGCCAGCAGTTACGGACAGACGAGCTCCTACGAGCAGTACTTC. Protein: CASSYGQTSSYEQYF.

The chain carries TRBV7-9 and TRBJ1-2; 9 positions match TRBD1. This CDR3 contains 13 residues. Germline assignment: CDR1 SEHNR and CDR2 FQNEAQ (reference sequence). After removal of 3 bases from V and 6 bases from J, the junction contained 2 bases not matched to a gene. The CDR3 DNA is TGTGCCAGCAGCTTGGGGACAGGGCATGGCTACACCTTC. Protein: CASSLGTGHGYTF.

The chain links TRBV29-1 to TRBJ2-3; D call uncertain. Trimming cost V 4 bases and J 0 bases, with 8 bases left between them. From germline, CDR1 is SQVTM and CDR2 ANQGSEA. The CDR3 sequence is 13 residues long. The CDR3 loop is CSVAGPSTDTQYF. For the CDR3, the DNA is TGCAGCGTTGCAGGACCCAGCACAGATACGCAGTATTTT.

The rearrangement links TRBV4-2 to TRBJ1-1, with 7 bases fitting TRBD1. The CDR3 has 18 residues. CDR1 is LGHNA, CDR2 YNFKEQ, per germline. After removal of 4 bases from V and 4 bases from J, the junction contained 18 bases not matched to a gene. The CDR3 loop is CASSPTPWQGGWGTEAFF. CDR3 nucleotide sequence: TGTGCCAGCAGCCCGACCCCCTGGCAGGGGGGCTGGGGCACTGAAGCTTTCTTT.

This chain joins TRBV5-1 and TRBJ2-7; 7 bases fit TRBD1. This CDR3 spans 16 amino acids. CDR1 and CDR2 (germline): SGHRS, YFSETQ. V shed 1 base, J shed 2 bases, and the junction held 9 bases outside the gene matches. The chain's CDR3 is CASSLRARQGAYEQYF. CDR3 nucleotides: TGCGCCAGCAGCTTGAGGGCTCGACAGGGAGCCTACGAGCAGTACTTC.

V usage is TRBV24-1 and J usage is TRBJ2-3, with unresolved D. Germline V gene data show CDR1 as KGHDR and CDR2 as SFDVKD. The CDR3 length is 14 residues. The V gene lost 6 bases and the J gene lost 1 base, with 10 bases spanning the gap. The DNA for the CDR3 is TGTGCCACCAGTTCTGGGGTTGGCACAGATACGCAGTATTTT. Residues: CATSSGVGTDTQYF.

This clone appeared a single time. V and J are TRBV7-2 and TRBJ2-2, with 8 bases identical to TRBD2. This CDR3 has 16 residues. Germline CDR1 SGHTA, CDR2 FQGNSA. Trimming at V came to 5 bases and at J to 4 bases, leaving 9 bases not matched to a gene. The CDR3 is CASSLGLALTTGELFF. The CDR3 DNA reads as TGTGCCAGCAGCCTAGGACTAGCTCTGACCACCGGGGAGCTGTTTTTT.

The gene calls are TRBV18 and TRBJ1-5, with D perhaps matching TRBD1 (6 bases). The CDR3 is 15 amino acids. The ends were cut back, 8 bases at V and 0 bases at J, with 14 bases in the middle. The germline CDR1 and CDR2 sequences are KGHSH and LQKENI. The CDR3 DNA follows: TGTGCCAGCCACGAGACAGGCAATAGCAATCAGCCCCAGCATTTT. As protein: CASHETGNSNQPQHF.

CDR3 DNA sequence: TGTGCCAGCAGCTCTCAAGAGACCCAGTACTTC. Translating it yields CASSSQETQYF. This chain connects TRBV7-9 to TRBJ2-5; D call uncertain. V lost 4 bases, J lost 2 bases, and 2 bases lay in between. Germline V gene data show CDR1 as SEHNR and CDR2 as FQNEAQ (reference sequence). The CDR3 is 11 amino acids.

The chain links TRBV27 to TRBJ2-7, with D possibly TRBD2 on 5 matching bases. CDR1 and CDR2 from the germline V gene are MNHEY and SMNVEV (reference sequence). The CDR3 spans 14 residues. Trimming shortened V by 5 bases and J by 1 base, and 12 bases separated the two germline ends. CDR3 sequence (DNA): TGTGCCAGCAGTCCGCTTCGAGGGTCCTACGAGCAGTACTTC. Protein sequence: CASSPLRGSYEQYF.

CDR3 DNA sequence: TGTGCCAGCAGCTTCAAGGGGGAGCTAGGGGCTTTCTTT. Protein product: CASSFKGELGAFF. J is TRBJ1-1 and V is TRBV7-2, with a tentative D call TRBD1 (6 bases). Trimming left V 3 bases short and J 11 bases short, with 16 bases between. CDR3 size: 13 residues. CDR1 SGHTA and CDR2 FQGNSA come from the germline V gene.

The V call is TRBV5-5, the J call TRBJ2-1; the D gene is possibly TRBD2 (5 bases). Germline values: CDR1 SGHKS, CDR2 YYEKEE (reference sequence). This CDR3 comprises 12 residues. With 2 bases removed from V and 8 bases from J, the gap between germline ends came to 8 bases. CDR3 in amino acids: CASSFGVYEQFF. The DNA for the CDR3 is TGTGCCAGCAGCTTCGGGGTGTATGAGCAGTTCTTC.

V gene TRBV4-1 combines with J gene TRBJ1-2, with D uncertain. Germline CDR1 reads MGHRA; CDR2 reads YSYEKL. Trimming left V 4 bases short and J 2 bases short, with 14 bases between. The CDR3 has 15 residues. This CDR3 is CASSLSTLLNYGYTF. In DNA form, the CDR3 reads TGCGCCAGCAGCCTTTCGACACTACTAAACTATGGCTACACCTTC.